The present TCR beta chain was sequenced within a study of early T cells in non-severe SARS-CoV-2 infection. Study as a whole: Alpha and beta chains were unpaired, from unsorted whole-blood bulk RNA. Study-level results: There was a bias toward anti-spike CD8 responses in VDJdb matching, which missed private and CD4 specificities.

This clonotype showed up many times. The antigen is unknown. CDR1 and CDR2 from the germline V gene are SGDLS and YYNGEE. This CDR3 spans 15 amino acids. Trimming removed 0 bases at V and 2 bases at J, with 11 bases between. The library protocol tagged individual cDNA molecules with unique molecular identifiers. One entry per CDR3 protein results from TCRdb running MiXCR on the 5' RACE reads. Counted here are some 100,000 distinct CDR3 sequences, under 15% occurring once; the ten biggest clones make up 0.45% to 0.75%. The rearrangement links TRBV9 to TRBJ2-5; maybe TRBD2 (5 bases). Sequenced: whole blood. This receptor was obtained from an adult who was a healthcare worker with PCR-confirmed SARS-CoV-2 infection or an uninfected control (not recorded which). CDR3 sequence reads: CASSVVSGWQETQYF. CDR3 bases: TGTGCCAGCAGCGTAGTATCGGGGTGGCAAGAGACCCAGTACTTC. The complete variable domain, with remaining parts taken from reference TRBV9 and TRBJ2-5, reads DSGVTQTPKHLITATGQRVTLRCSPRSGDLSVYWYQQSLDQGLQFLIQYYNGEERAKGNILERFSAQQFPDLHSELNLSSLELGDSALYFCASSVVSGWQETQYFGPGTRLLVL.